The entry below describes one TCR beta chain. This record comes from a study of blood T cell repertoires in COVID-19. Assay: immunoSEQ multiplex PCR; the TCRdb copy retains only in-frame clones and omits some. The sample comprises some 320,000 clones, 90% of which are singletons, and 3.5% to 5% rests with the top ten. This CDR3 comprises 15 residues. V trimming: 8 bases; J trimming: 4 bases; junction bases outside the gene matches: 11. Germline V gives CDR1 MNHEY, CDR2 SVGAGI. The sequence was obtained from a woman aged 30 to 39 who had been exposed to COVID-19. V and J are TRBV6-5 and TRBJ2-1, with 7 bases lining up with TRBD1. Material for sequencing was PBMCs or T cells enriched from blood (not recorded which). CDR3 DNA sequence: TGTGCCAGCCATTTTAGGACAGGAACGTACAATGAGCAGTTCTTC. It codes for CASHFRTGTYNEQFF.